Given below is one TCR beta chain in context. Its target is not known. Primers for the PCR totalled 60 Vbeta and 13 Jbeta. Some clones are missing from TCRdb's copy, which holds only in-frame ones; the method was immunoSEQ multiplex PCR. The sample holds tens of thousands of clones. This CDR3 is 16 amino acids long. The germline gives CDR1 MNHNY, CDR2 SVGAGI (reference sequence). V lost 2 bases and J lost 3, with 17 bases in between. This sample is drawn from a study of cytomegalovirus exposure and HLA in healthy donors. Whole-study results and caveats: One later analysis reportedly identified an Asian-associated ancestry cluster that showed fewer N-insertions than the approximately 670-donor mean. Per a later analysis, roughly 17,000 TCR beta sequences showed association with HLA alleles at 0.05 false discovery rate.

Sequencing was performed on PBMCs. This TCR came from a young woman in good health and CMV-seronegative. This chain uses TRBV6-6 with TRBJ2-7; D ambiguous. The CDR3 loop is CASSYDTAARLYEQYF. As DNA, the CDR3 is TGTGCCAGCAGTTACGACACGGCCGCGCGTCTCTACGAGCAGTACTTC.